A single sample is the source of the 13 T cell receptor beta chains below, sequenced in a study of OX40 agonist ivuxolimab in advanced cancers. The protocol was immunoSEQ multiplex PCR, while the TCRdb copy is restricted to in-frame clones and leaves out a portion. The sample has about 28,000 clones; more than 85% are singletons. The specimen comprised CD4+ or CD8+ T cells sorted from blood, sampled in a trial of the OX40 agonist ivuxolimab. Source of these receptors: an adult with an advanced solid tumor such as melanoma, head and neck, liver or kidney cancer.

V usage is TRBV9 and J usage is TRBJ2-2, with D perhaps TRBD2 (5 bases). The length of the CDR3 is 16 residues. Germline V lookup: CDR1 SGDLS, CDR2 YYNGEE. The germline V and J ends were trimmed by 4 bases and 5 bases, with 18 bases remaining between them. CDR3: CASSPPGKGKTGELFF. In nucleotides, the CDR3 is TGTGCCAGCAGCCCCCCCGGGAAGGGAAAAACCGGGGAGCTGTTTTTT.

The genes are TRBV27 and TRBJ1-5, with D maybe TRBD1 (5 bases). The CDR3 spans 15 residues. V was shortened by 6 bases and J by 0 bases, with 12 bases between the two germline ends. Per the germline V gene, CDR1 is MNHEY and CDR2 is SMNVEV (reference sequence). The CDR3 nucleotides read TGTGCCAGCAGACCGACAGATTATAGCAATCAGCCCCAGCATTTT. Translated, it gives CASRPTDYSNQPQHF.

The chain links TRBV28 to TRBJ2-5, with TRBD1 identical over 7 bases. Germline values: CDR1 MDHEN, CDR2 SYDVKM. J was trimmed by 1 base and V by 4 bases; bases with no gene match: 3. This CDR3 has 14 residues. CDR3 DNA: TGTGCCAGCAGTTATTCAGGGGGCCAAGAGACCCAGTACTTC. This codes for CASSYSGGQETQYF.

This clone was counted ten times or more. This sequence joins TRBV5-6 and TRBJ2-7, with TRBD2 identical over 7 bases. Looked up from germline, CDR1 is SGHDT and CDR2 is YYEEEE. The ends lost 6 bases at V and 7 bases at J; junction bases unmatched: 4. This CDR3 is 11 amino acids long. Here the CDR3 DNA reads TGTGCCAGCACCCTCGGGGGGGAGCAGTACTTC. Translation: CASTLGGEQYF.

The chain combines TRBV27 with TRBJ2-1; TRBD2 aligns across 8 bases. CDR3 length: 17 amino acids. V was pared by 0 bases and J by 4 bases, with 8 bases of the junction left unmatched. Looked up from germline, CDR1 is MNHEY and CDR2 is SMNVEV (reference sequence). CDR3 region: CASSLSGRAGRYNEQFF. The CDR3 coding sequence is TGTGCCAGCAGTTTATCCGGGAGGGCGGGTCGGTACAATGAGCAGTTCTTC.

J is TRBJ2-3 and V is TRBV9, with 12 bases fitting TRBD2. The J segment lost 2 bases and the V segment lost 4 bases, leaving 8 bases of the junction unmatched. The CDR3 extends over 17 amino acids. CDR1 is SGDLS, CDR2 YYNGEE, per germline. The CDR3 region has the DNA TGTGCCAGCAGCTCTAGCGGGAGGGCCGTTTTCACAGATACGCAGTATTTT. This translates into CASSSSGRAVFTDTQYF.

This clone was picked up a small number of times. The chain recombines TRBV9 with TRBJ2-1; D may be TRBD2 (6 bases). V shed 2 bases and J shed 8 bases, with 17 bases lying between them. The CDR3 sequence is 15 residues long. Looked up from germline, CDR1 is SGDLS and CDR2 is YYNGEE. The CDR3 nucleotides read TGTGCCAGCAGCGTGGGGGGAGGACGCCCCGATGAGCAGTTCTTC. Translation gives CASSVGGGRPDEQFF.

The chain employs TRBV27 and TRBJ2-7, with unresolved D. Germline CDR1 is MNHEY and CDR2 is SMNVEV (reference sequence). The CDR3 has 14 residues. The V gene lost 6 bases and the J gene lost 0 bases, with 12 bases spanning the gap. In DNA form, the CDR3 reads TGTGCCAGCAGCCCTAGGGCGCTCTCCTACGAGCAGTACTTC. This gives the protein CASSPRALSYEQYF.

The table lists this clone with a count of one. This sequence joins TRBV30 and TRBJ2-2; 10 nucleotides match TRBD2. The germline V gene has CDR1 GTSNPN and CDR2 SVGIG (reference sequence). Losses at the gene ends were 4 bases for V and 8 bases for J; bases not matched to a gene: 1. CDR3 length: 12 residues. The CDR3 here is CAWTSGSGELFF. In nucleotides, the CDR3 is TGTGCCTGGACTAGCGGGAGTGGGGAGCTGTTTTTT.

The chain employs TRBV9 and TRBJ1-1; D may be TRBD1 (6 bases). The CDR3 loop spans 15 amino acids. The germline V and J ends were trimmed by 0 bases and 0 bases, with 9 bases remaining between them. Germline assignment: CDR1 SGDLS and CDR2 YYNGEE. The CDR3 DNA follows: TGTGCCAGCAGCGTAGCGACAGGAATGAACACTGAAGCTTTCTTT. It specifies CASSVATGMNTEAFF. Combining the CDR3 with reference TRBV9 and TRBJ1-1 gives the whole variable domain DSGVTQTPKHLITATGQRVTLRCSPRSGDLSVYWYQQSLDQGLQFLIQYYNGEERAKGNILERFSAQQFPDLHSELNLSSLELGDSALYFCASSVATGMNTEAFFGQGTRLTVV.

The J gene is TRBJ1-5, the V gene TRBV6-6; 8 bases align to TRBD1. The trim removed 6 bases at V and 4 bases at J, leaving 11 bases unmatched. This CDR3 is built from 16 residues. CDR1 is MNHNY and CDR2 is SVGAGI in the germline V gene (reference sequence). CDR3: CASSPDRAIANQPQHF. The DNA for the CDR3 is TGTGCCAGCAGCCCGGACAGGGCCATAGCAAATCAGCCCCAGCATTTT.

The V and J genes are TRBV9 and TRBJ1-1; D is ambiguous. Germline-derived CDR1 and CDR2 are SGDLS and YYNGEE. This CDR3 region has 14 residues. Deletions cut 2 bases from V and 0 bases from J, with 8 bases between. The CDR3 coding sequence is TGTGCCAGCAGCGTTTCCAGTTTGAACACTGAAGCTTTCTTT. Protein product: CASSVSSLNTEAFF.

A note on this clone: This sample includes further DNA sequences coding for the same CDR3. The chain joins TRBV7-9 to TRBJ2-6; D unclear. Germline loops: CDR1 SEHNR, CDR2 FQNEAQ (reference sequence). This CDR3 comprises 15 residues. V lost 6 bases and J 0 bases, leaving 9 bases between the germline ends. The CDR3 sequence: CASSHTPSGANVLTF. Written as DNA, the CDR3 is TGTGCCAGCAGTCATACGCCCTCTGGGGCCAACGTCCTGACTTTC.